Listed below are T cell receptor beta chains from one sample, sequenced in a study of cytomegalovirus exposure and HLA in healthy donors. The table came from immunoSEQ multiplex PCR; TCRdb's copy has only in-frame clones and leaves some out. The table includes some 120,000 clones, around 81% detected once. Sequencing was performed on PBMCs. These receptors were taken from a woman between 35 and 50 years old in good health and CMV-seronegative. Both conserved end residues are part of each CDR3. D genes are given only for firm matches. Expanded clones get a size class; other rows say once, few or many, or leave the size out.

TRBV5-6,TRBJ2-4,TRBD1,.,15,CASSWDRGRKNIQYF,TGTGCCAGCAGCTGGGACAGGGGGCGCAAAAACATTCAGTACTTC
TRBV6-6,TRBJ1-1,.,.,13,CASSYPGFTEAFF,TGTGCCAGCAGTTACCCGGGGTTCACTGAAGCTTTCTTT
TRBV4-3,TRBJ1-5,.,.,15,CASSRDQGSNQPQHF,TGCGCCAGCAGCCGTGATCAGGGGAGCAATCAGCCCCAGCATTTT
TRBV6-6,TRBJ2-1,.,.,11,CASSRSLGILF,TGTGCCAGCAGTCGGAGCCTCGGTATCCTCTTC
TRBV19,TRBJ1-1,.,once,14,CASSIKGVNTEASF,TGTGCCAGTAGTATTAAAGGGGTGAACACTGAAGCTTCCTTT
TRBV5-8,TRBJ2-2,.,.,15,CASSLRRGAAGELFF,TGTGCCAGCAGCTTAAGGCGGGGCGCGGCCGGGGAGCTGTTTTTT
TRBV10-2,TRBJ2-3,.,.,13,CASTLGGTDTQYF,TGCGCCAGTACCCTCGGGGGTACAGATACGCAGTATTTT
TRBV9,TRBJ2-7,TRBD2,once,14,CASSSLGTSGEQYF,TGTGCCAGCAGCTCCCTTGGGACTAGCGGAGAGCAGTACTTC
TRBV4-1,TRBJ1-2,TRBD1,once,15,CASSQGEDRVRGYTF,TGCGCCAGCAGCCAAGGGGAAGACAGGGTCCGAGGCTACACCTTC
TRBV5-1,TRBJ2-1,TRBD2,.,20,CASSRRSSGAATSSYNEQFF,TGCGCCAGCAGCCGTAGGTCTAGCGGGGCGGCCACTAGCTCCTACAATGAGCAGTTCTTC
TRBV6-1,TRBJ2-7,TRBD2,.,11,CASGREAGQYF,TGTGCCAGCGGACGGGAGGCTGGGCAGTACTTC
TRBV30,TRBJ1-2,.,.,13,CAWSTTTNYGYTF,TGTGCCTGGAGCACCACAACTAACTATGGCTACACCTTC
TRBV10-3,TRBJ2-5,TRBD2,.,19,CAISDPGLAGDARAETQYF,TGTGCCATCAGTGACCCTGGACTAGCGGGGGACGCAAGAGCAGAGACCCAGTACTTC
TRBV6-1,TRBJ1-2,.,.,14,CASSPGTSNYGYTF,TGTGCCAGCAGTCCCGGGACAAGTAACTATGGCTACACCTTC
TRBV5-1,TRBJ1-2,TRBD1,.,14,CASSLSQGAVGYTF,TGCGCCAGCAGCTTGTCTCAGGGGGCGGTTGGCTACACCTTC
TRBV5-1,TRBJ2-5,TRBD2,once,14,CASSSGGGQETQYF,TGCGCCAGCAGTAGCGGGGGAGGTCAAGAGACCCAGTACTTC
TRBV2,TRBJ1-6,TRBD1,once,17,CASREDRDGLMDSPLHF,TGTGCCAGCAGGGAGGACAGGGATGGGCTCATGGATTCACCCCTCCACTTT
TRBV18,TRBJ2-7,.,.,15,CASSPPGGLTAEQYF,TGTGCCAGCTCACCACCGGGCGGGCTTACAGCCGAGCAGTACTTC
TRBV7-9,TRBJ1-1,TRBD1,.,14,CASSLGGTGPQAFF,TGTGCCAGCAGCTTAGGGGGGACAGGGCCTCAAGCTTTCTTT
TRBV30,TRBJ2-5,TRBD1,.,16,CAWSHTLTGQGETQYF,TGTGCCTGGAGCCACACCCTGACAGGGCAGGGAGAGACCCAGTACTTC
TRBV27,TRBJ2-1,.,.,13,CASSLGQGNEQFF,TGTGCCAGCAGTTTGGGCCAGGGGAATGAGCAGTTCTTC
TRBV6-5,TRBJ2-1,TRBD2,.,14,CASRTGLAGLEQFF,TGTGCCAGCAGAACCGGACTAGCGGGACTTGAGCAGTTCTTC
TRBV10-3,TRBJ2-1,.,.,13,CAISATSYNEQFF,TGTGCCATCAGCGCGACTAGCTACAATGAGCAGTTCTTC
TRBV7-8,TRBJ2-7,TRBD2,.,18,CASSLYGFRTSGGYEQYF,TGTGCCAGCAGCTTATATGGATTCAGGACTAGCGGGGGCTACGAGCAGTACTTC
TRBV5-6,TRBJ1-6,.,once,16,CASSLGGARHNSPLHF,TGTGCCAGCAGCTTGGGCGGGGCCCGGCATAATTCACCCCTCCACTTT
TRBV4-2,TRBJ1-2,.,.,16,CASSQDWGGANRGYTF,TGTGCCAGCAGCCAGGATTGGGGGGGCGCTAATCGTGGCTACACCTTC
TRBV5-5,TRBJ2-2,.,.,14,CASSLTSNTGELFF,TGTGCCAGCAGCTTGACATCGAACACCGGGGAGCTGTTTTTT
TRBV7-6,TRBJ2-3,TRBD2,.,18,CASSPGLAGGGITDTQYF,TGTGCCAGCAGCCCGGGACTAGCGGGGGGGGGAATCACAGATACGCAGTATTTT
TRBV7-9,TRBJ2-1,TRBD1,.,15,CASSAGTGSSNEQFF,TGTGCCAGCAGCGCCGGGACAGGGTCGTCCAATGAGCAGTTCTTC
TRBV5-1,TRBJ2-1,.,.,11,CASSLVSEQFF,TGCGCCAGCAGCTTGGTGTCAGAGCAGTTCTTC